This T cell receptor beta chain was recovered during a study of blood T cell repertoires in COVID-19. Produced via immunoSEQ multiplex PCR; TCRdb's table is partial and in-frame only. The sample holds about 340,000 clones, around 86% seen once. This sequence was found in a woman in her thirties or forties with acute COVID-19. Sequenced input: PBMCs or T cells enriched from blood (not recorded which).

CDR3: CATSRGQTLSYGYTF. DNA of the CDR3: TGTGCCACCAGCAGGGGACAGACGCTCTCCTATGGCTACACCTTC. The chain employs TRBV15 and TRBJ1-2; 7 bases agree with TRBD1. The CDR3 is 15 amino acids. With V trimmed by 3 bases and J by 4 bases, 8 bases remained unmatched. Germline V lookup: CDR1 LNHNV, CDR2 YYDKDF (reference sequence).